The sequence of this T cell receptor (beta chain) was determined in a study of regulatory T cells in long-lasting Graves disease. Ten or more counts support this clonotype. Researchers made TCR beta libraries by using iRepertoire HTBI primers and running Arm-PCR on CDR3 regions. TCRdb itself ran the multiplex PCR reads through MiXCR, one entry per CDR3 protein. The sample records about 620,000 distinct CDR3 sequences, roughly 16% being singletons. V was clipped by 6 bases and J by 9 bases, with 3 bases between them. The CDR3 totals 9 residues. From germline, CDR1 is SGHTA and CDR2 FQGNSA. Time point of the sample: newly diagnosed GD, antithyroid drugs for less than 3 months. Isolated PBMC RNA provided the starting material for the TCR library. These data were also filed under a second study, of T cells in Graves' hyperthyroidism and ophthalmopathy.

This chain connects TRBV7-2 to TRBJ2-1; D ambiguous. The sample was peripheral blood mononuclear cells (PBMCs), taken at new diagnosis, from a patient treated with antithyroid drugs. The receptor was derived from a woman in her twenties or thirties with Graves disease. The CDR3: CASRPEQFF. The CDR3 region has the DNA TGTGCCAGCAGGCCTGAGCAGTTCTTC. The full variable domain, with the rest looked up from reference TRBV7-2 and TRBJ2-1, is GAGVSQSPSNKVTEKGKDVELRCDPISGHTALYWYRQSLGQGLEFLIYFQGNSAPDKSGLPSDRFSAERTGGSVSTLTIQRTQQEDSAVYLCASRPEQFFGPGTRLTVL.